These 20 T cell receptor beta chains share one sample of origin, sequenced in a study of shared clonotypes between healthy human individuals. CD8 cells classed as naive were CD45RO-negative and positively selected for CCR7, excluding terminally differentiated effector memory CD45RA+ cells. Assay: immunoSEQ multiplex PCR; the TCRdb copy retains only in-frame clones and omits some. Here the sample spans roughly 2,000,000 clones, just under 95% being singletons. Material: naive CD8+ T cells sorted from blood. Every receptor here comes from a young man in good health.

This sequence joins TRBV4-1 and TRBJ2-7, with 12 bases fitting TRBD2. Losses at the gene ends were 4 bases for V and 6 bases for J; bases not matched to a gene: 10. This CDR3 has 16 residues. The germline gives CDR1 MGHRA, CDR2 YSYEKL. The CDR3 DNA reads TGCGCCAGCAGCCCGCTCTCCACTAGCGGGAGGCCCGAGCAGTACTTC. Protein sequence: CASSPLSTSGRPEQYF.

The chain carries TRBV6-1 and TRBJ2-2, with D hard to call. Germline-derived CDR1 and CDR2 are MNHNS and SASEGT. CDR3 length equals 12 residues. V was cut by 7 bases and J by 7 bases, with 10 bases left in between. Here the CDR3 reads CASNSWGGELFF. CDR3 coding DNA: TGTGCCAGCAACAGTTGGGGCGGGGAGCTGTTTTTT.

The rearrangement uses TRBV7-9 and TRBJ2-1; 9 bases are a match to TRBD2. Per germline, CDR1 SEHNR and CDR2 FQNEAQ (reference sequence). CDR3 length: 15 residues. Trimming at V came to 0 bases and at J to 9 bases, leaving 6 bases not matched to a gene. This chain's CDR3 is CASSLAAGGPSEQFF. DNA for the CDR3: TGTGCCAGCAGCTTAGCCGCGGGAGGGCCTAGTGAGCAGTTCTTC.

The chain is built from TRBV25-1 and TRBJ2-7, with 9 bases lining up with TRBD1. Germline V CDR1 and CDR2: MGHDK, SYGVNS. Trimming cost V 5 bases and J 0 bases; bases outside gene matches: 5. The CDR3 has 15 amino acids. This CDR3 is CASSSPGQGSYEQYF. Written as DNA, the CDR3 is TGTGCCAGCAGTTCGCCGGGACAGGGCTCCTACGAGCAGTACTTC.

The rearrangement uses TRBV6-5 and TRBJ2-7; 7 bases agree with TRBD1. Germline CDR1 reads MNHEY; CDR2 reads SVGAGI. The CDR3 extends over 13 amino acids. J lost 6 bases, V lost 5 bases, and 7 bases had no gene match. The CDR3, as DNA: TGTGCCAGCAGTCACAGGGGTGGGGTCGAGCAGTACTTC. Its protein is CASSHRGGVEQYF.

This clone came up once. V and J are TRBV12-5 and TRBJ2-1; no reliable D call. CDR1 and CDR2 from the germline V gene are LGHNT and FRNRAP. V lost 6 bases to trimming and J lost 4 bases, with 4 bases between them. The CDR3 has 11 amino acids. The CDR3 sequence: CASGPYNEQFF. CDR3 sequence (DNA): TGTGCTAGTGGGCCGTACAATGAGCAGTTCTTC.

The rearrangement links TRBV27 to TRBJ1-2; 11 nucleotides align to TRBD1. This CDR3 has 15 amino acids. V was clipped by 7 bases and J by 4 bases; unmatched bases: 8. The germline gives CDR1 MNHEY, CDR2 SMNVEV (reference sequence). CDR3 sequence reads: CASKGQGAPGYGYTF. The CDR3 coding sequence is TGTGCCAGCAAAGGACAGGGGGCGCCCGGCTATGGCTACACCTTC.

CDR3 sequence reads: CASSQDNPGGAVDEQFF. DNA for the CDR3: TGCGCCAGCAGCCAAGATAACCCGGGCGGCGCAGTCGATGAGCAGTTCTTC. The chain uses TRBV4-1 and TRBJ2-1; no definite D call. The CDR3 runs to 17 residues. Trimming shortened V by 0 bases and J by 8 bases, and 20 bases separated the two germline ends. The germline CDR1 and CDR2 sequences are MGHRA and YSYEKL.

Worth noting for this clone: Other DNA sequences in this sample translate to the same CDR3. The V gene is TRBV4-1, the J gene TRBJ2-7; D not certain. Germline values: CDR1 MGHRA, CDR2 YSYEKL. CDR3 length: 13 amino acids. The V gene lost 1 base and the J gene lost 0 bases, with 4 bases spanning the gap. In DNA form, the CDR3 reads TGCGCCAGCAGCCAAGGGTCCTCCTACGAGCAGTACTTC. Its protein is CASSQGSSYEQYF.

V usage is TRBV7-8 and J usage is TRBJ1-1; D remains ambiguous. Germline CDR1 and CDR2: SGHVS and FQNEAQ. The CDR3 loop spans 15 amino acids. The V end was cut by 5 bases, the J end by 0 bases, with 13 bases between. This CDR3 is CASSPTTLMNTEAFF. The DNA for the CDR3 is TGTGCCAGCAGCCCGACGACCCTCATGAACACTGAAGCTTTCTTT.

This clone has only one observation. This rearrangement joins TRBV30 to TRBJ2-3; unclear D gene. Germline V CDR1 and CDR2: GTSNPN, SVGIG (reference sequence). Trimming removed 3 bases from V and 2 bases from J, with 3 bases in between. The length of the CDR3 is 11 residues. The CDR3 DNA reads as TGTGCCTGGAGCCACACAGATACGCAGTATTTT. Protein sequence: CAWSHTDTQYF. Together with reference TRBV30 and TRBJ2-3, the CDR3 gives the full variable domain: SQTIHQWPATLVQPVGSPLSLECTVEGTSNPNLYWYRQAAGRGLQLLFYSVGIGQISSEVPQNLSASRPQDRQFILSSKKLLLSDSGFYLCAWSHTDTQYFGPGTRLTVL.

The genes are TRBV7-9 and TRBJ2-7; D uncertain. Trimming took off 1 base at V and 4 bases at J, with 11 bases between the two ends. The CDR3 is 14 amino acids. From germline, CDR1 is SEHNR and CDR2 FQNEAQ (reference sequence). In nucleotides, the CDR3 is TGTGCCAGCAGCTTAGGGCAGTTATGGTACGAGCAGTACTTC. It is translated as CASSLGQLWYEQYF.

The chain links TRBV5-6 to TRBJ2-6, with D uncertain. Between the trimmed V and J ends, which lost 3 bases and 8 bases, there was a span of 12 bases. The CDR3 runs 14 residues. Germline loops: CDR1 SGHDT, CDR2 YYEEEE. The CDR3 coding sequence is TGTGCCAGCAGCTCCGACGGGTTGTCCAACGTCCTGACTTTC. Translation: CASSSDGLSNVLTF.

The rearrangement uses TRBV4-1 and TRBJ2-2; D may be TRBD2 (5 bases). Germline lookup yields CDR1 MGHRA and CDR2 YSYEKL. With 1 base removed from V and 5 bases from J, the gap between germline ends came to 14 bases. The length of the CDR3 is 16 residues. This CDR3 is CASSQVTGNPTGELFF. The CDR3 bases are TGCGCCAGCAGCCAAGTCACGGGAAATCCGACCGGGGAGCTGTTTTTT.

This clone was detected once. The chain employs TRBV19 and TRBJ1-6; D ambiguous. The germline V gene encodes CDR1 LNHDA and CDR2 SQIVND (reference sequence). V was trimmed by 4 bases and J by 7 bases, leaving 5 bases between them. The CDR3 loop spans 12 amino acids. CDR3 region: CASSNINSPLHF. The CDR3 bases are TGTGCCAGTAGTAACATAAATTCACCCCTCCACTTT.

The rearrangement uses TRBV27 and TRBJ2-3, with 9 bases that match TRBD2. Germline trimming cut 2 bases from V and 5 bases from J; bases unmatched to any gene: 8. CDR1 and CDR2 from the germline V gene are MNHEY and SMNVEV (reference sequence). The CDR3 runs 16 residues. Here the CDR3 DNA reads TGTGCCAGCAGTTTACAGGGCGGGAGGGCCCAAGATACGCAGTATTTT. This encodes CASSLQGGRAQDTQYF.

The chain employs TRBV6-4 and TRBJ2-1; TRBD2 matches at 13 bases. The CDR3 extends over 15 amino acids. V lost 5 bases to trimming and J lost 8 bases; unmatched junction nucleotides: 6. The germline V gene has CDR1 MRHNA and CDR2 SNTAGT. DNA for the CDR3: TGTGCCAGCAGTAGAACTAGCGGGGGGGCTGATGAGCAGTTCTTC. Translation gives CASSRTSGGADEQFF.

This chain links TRBV10-2 with TRBJ1-1, with a tentative D call TRBD1 (6 bases). The CDR3 covers 17 residues. Per the germline V gene, CDR1 is WSHSY and CDR2 is SAAADI. With 2 bases removed from V and 0 bases from J, the gap between germline ends came to 16 bases. As DNA, the CDR3 is TGCGCCAGCAGTGAGGGGTTTACGGACAGTTTGAACACTGAAGCTTTCTTT. This sequence encodes CASSEGFTDSLNTEAFF.

The chain links TRBV5-1 to TRBJ2-5; possibly TRBD1 for D (6 bases). The CDR3 sequence is 18 residues long. CDR1 is SGHRS and CDR2 is YFSETQ in the germline V gene. V was cut by 4 bases and J by 2 bases, with 24 bases left in between. For the CDR3, the DNA is TGCGCCAGCAGCCCTATAGGTCTTGGGGGCTCTAATCAAGAGACCCAGTACTTC. Encoded protein: CASSPIGLGGSNQETQYF.

The rearrangement links TRBV11-3 to TRBJ2-1; 7 positions match TRBD1. This CDR3 is 12 amino acids long. After removal of 4 bases from V and 11 bases from J, the junction contained 5 bases not matched to a gene. From germline, CDR1 is SGHNT and CDR2 YENEEA. The CDR3 loop reads CASSSLTGQQFF. The DNA of the CDR3 is TGTGCCAGCAGCTCACTGACAGGGCAGCAGTTCTTC.